The rows below give T cell receptor beta chains drawn from one sample of a study of T cells in Graves' hyperthyroidism and ophthalmopathy. TCRdb called the multiplex PCR reads again in MiXCR, with one record for every CDR3 protein. There are about 250,000 distinct CDR3 sequences in the sample; roughly 22% occur only once, and over 55% lies in the top ten. The source material was blood. Receptor source: a man aged 30-40 years with Graves' ophthalmopathy. CDR3s include the opening cysteine and the closing phenylalanine or tryptophan. The order of the fields is V gene, J gene, CDR3 protein.

v_call: TRBV24-1
j_call: TRBJ2-2
cdr3_aa: CATSDWDPGTGELFF

v_call: TRBV20-1
j_call: TRBJ2-3
cdr3_aa: CSAETIGFTDTQYF

v_call: TRBV13
j_call: TRBJ2-7
cdr3_aa: CASSKGLASYEQYF

v_call: TRBV2
j_call: TRBJ1-1
cdr3_aa: CATRFQGRNTEAFF

v_call: TRBV20-1
j_call: TRBJ2-5
cdr3_aa: CSARTGGQETQYF

v_call: TRBV5-8
j_call: TRBJ2-1
cdr3_aa: CASTFQLETRPNLEQFF

v_call: TRBV5-1
j_call: TRBJ1-2
cdr3_aa: CASSLDPGQPYGYTF

v_call: TRBV5-6
j_call: TRBJ2-6
cdr3_aa: CASSSGTSVALSGANVLTF

v_call: TRBV5-1
j_call: TRBJ1-1
cdr3_aa: CASRAGGHTEAFF

v_call: TRBV5-1
j_call: TRBJ2-4
cdr3_aa: CASSLEGGAGKNIQYF

v_call: TRBV19
j_call: TRBJ2-3
cdr3_aa: CASSLSATQYF

v_call: TRBV5-1
j_call: TRBJ1-1
cdr3_aa: CASSLDRLTEAFF

v_call: TRBV11-3
j_call: TRBJ1-1
cdr3_aa: CASSFFKNTEAFF

v_call: TRBV6-1
j_call: TRBJ2-7
cdr3_aa: CATKPLGVAVGEEQYF

v_call: TRBV7-9
j_call: TRBJ2-7
cdr3_aa: CASGAQTYEQYF

v_call: TRBV20-1
j_call: TRBJ2-7
cdr3_aa: CSARDRLAVPYEQYF

v_call: TRBV28
j_call: TRBJ1-2
cdr3_aa: CASSSILSYGYTF

v_call: TRBV20-1
j_call: TRBJ2-3
cdr3_aa: CSAPPSGRATDTQYF

v_call: TRBV5-5
j_call: TRBJ2-7
cdr3_aa: CASSSGKAYEQYF

v_call: TRBV25-1
j_call: TRBJ2-7
cdr3_aa: CASSGYYEQYF

v_call: TRBV5-1
j_call: TRBJ1-1
cdr3_aa: CASSPDRGGINTEAFF

v_call: TRBV9
j_call: TRBJ2-1
cdr3_aa: CASSPGLAALNEQFF

v_call: TRBV28
j_call: TRBJ1-1
cdr3_aa: CASGGHSRSTEAFF

v_call: TRBV2
j_call: TRBJ2-3
cdr3_aa: CASSAGAGRTDTQYF

v_call: TRBV7-9
j_call: TRBJ2-7
cdr3_aa: CASSGRDTVPYEQYF

v_call: TRBV18
j_call: TRBJ2-3
cdr3_aa: CASSPWRKTTDTQYF

v_call: TRBV27
j_call: TRBJ2-6
cdr3_aa: CASRSGTGANVLTF

v_call: TRBV20-1
j_call: TRBJ1-5
cdr3_aa: CSASLGAGQPQHF

v_call: TRBV20-1
j_call: TRBJ2-7
cdr3_aa: CSAPDRVNEQYF

v_call: TRBV18
j_call: TRBJ1-1
cdr3_aa: CASFSGTGLSEAFF

v_call: TRBV5-1
j_call: TRBJ2-1
cdr3_aa: CASSLGDPYNEQFF

v_call: TRBV6-1
j_call: TRBJ2-1
cdr3_aa: CASRRQSSYNEQFF

v_call: TRBV20-1
j_call: TRBJ2-1
cdr3_aa: CSARSRGAYNEQFF

v_call: TRBV14
j_call: TRBJ2-1
cdr3_aa: CASSQEFGTSSSYNEQFF

v_call: TRBV18
j_call: TRBJ2-4
cdr3_aa: CASSPSAPMAKNIQYF

v_call: TRBV11-3
j_call: TRBJ2-7
cdr3_aa: CASRAWVGEQYF

v_call: TRBV12-3/TRBV12-4
j_call: TRBJ2-1
cdr3_aa: CASSTPPSSAYRTEQFF

v_call: TRBV18
j_call: TRBJ2-2
cdr3_aa: CAGSPGTGGTGELFF

v_call: TRBV28
j_call: TRBJ1-5
cdr3_aa: CASSRQTVFNQPQHF

v_call: TRBV20-1
j_call: TRBJ1-5
cdr3_aa: CSLGRHNQPQHF

v_call: TRBV6-2/TRBV6-3
j_call: TRBJ2-1
cdr3_aa: CASSSPSELGLAGPLSYNEQFF